These 20 T cell receptor beta chains were all obtained from the same sample, sequenced in a study of blood T cell repertoires in COVID-19. Measured with immunoSEQ multiplex PCR; TCRdb has only the in-frame clones, and not every one. Among some 220,000 clones listed, roughly 85% were seen once. The sequencing sample was made of peripheral blood. The receptors were gathered from a man in his fifties with COVID-19, enrolled during active disease.

CDR3 region: CASRQGYEKLFF. CDR3 nucleotides: TGTGCCAGCCGACAGGGGTATGAAAAACTGTTTTTT. The V and J genes are TRBV6-5 and TRBJ1-4, with 8 bases matching TRBD1. Germline V gene sequence: CDR1 MNHEY, CDR2 SVGAGI. V was clipped by 8 bases and J by 6 bases; unmatched bases: 2. The CDR3 sequence is 12 residues long.

J is TRBJ2-3 and V is TRBV7-2; 13 nucleotides align to TRBD2. Trimming cost V 1 base and J 4 bases; bases outside gene matches: 5. CDR3 length: 17 residues. Germline loops: CDR1 SGHTA, CDR2 FQGNSA. The CDR3 DNA follows: TGTGCCAGCAGCTTAGTCGGGACTAGCGGGGCTGCAGATACGCAGTATTTT. This encodes CASSLVGTSGAADTQYF. Full variable domain (outside the CDR3, taken from reference TRBV7-2 and TRBJ2-3): GAGVSQSPSNKVTEKGKDVELRCDPISGHTALYWYRQSLGQGLEFLIYFQGNSAPDKSGLPSDRFSAERTGGSVSTLTIQRTQQEDSAVYLCASSLVGTSGAADTQYFGPGTRLTVL.

This rearrangement joins TRBV5-1 to TRBJ2-7; 11 bases match TRBD2. The CDR3 runs 15 residues. Germline CDR1 SGHRS, CDR2 YFSETQ. Trimming cost V 0 bases and J 6 bases; bases outside gene matches: 5. CDR3 nucleotide sequence: TGCGCCAGCAGCTTGGATAGCGGGGGGGCTTTCGAGCAGTACTTC. It encodes CASSLDSGGAFEQYF.

The chain combines TRBV29-1 with TRBJ1-5, with TRBD1 as a possible D gene (5 bases). Germline-derived CDR1 and CDR2 are SQVTM and ANQGSEA. With 3 bases removed from V and 2 bases from J, the gap between germline ends came to 8 bases. The CDR3 extends over 13 amino acids. CDR3 nucleotides: TGCAGCGTTGAGGAAGGGGGCAATCAGCCCCAGCATTTT. Its translation is CSVEEGGNQPQHF.

The gene calls are TRBV9 and TRBJ1-6; 8 bases map to TRBD1. Germline CDR1 reads SGDLS; CDR2 reads YYNGEE. CDR3 length: 15 residues. V gave up 0 bases and J gave up 10 bases; unmatched junction bases: 6. DNA for the CDR3: TGTGCCAGCAGCGTAGGCGGACAGGGAAAATCACCCCTCCACTTT. Protein product: CASSVGGQGKSPLHF.

This sequence joins TRBV2 and TRBJ1-6; D possibly corresponds to TRBD1 (6 bases). The CDR3 consists of 13 residues. Germline CDR1 reads SNHLY; CDR2 reads FYNNEI. Trimming took off 4 bases at V and 10 bases at J, with 11 bases between the two ends. The CDR3 DNA is TGTGCCAGCAGTGGCAGGGGTGGATCACCCCTCCACTTT. Protein sequence: CASSGRGGSPLHF.

The chain uses TRBV5-4 and TRBJ1-2, with 7 nucleotides matching TRBD1. V gave up 1 base and J gave up 4 bases; unmatched junction bases: 10. In germline, CDR1 is SGHNT, CDR2 YYREEE (reference sequence). The CDR3 covers 16 residues. The CDR3 region is CASSLMGRGLSYGYTF. CDR3 sequence (DNA): TGTGCCAGCAGCTTGATGGGCAGGGGGTTGAGCTATGGCTACACCTTC.

J is TRBJ2-3 and V is TRBV2; 8 bases match TRBD1. V lost 11 bases and J lost 3; bases outside the gene matches: 10. CDR1 SNHLY and CDR2 FYNNEI come from the germline V gene. This CDR3 is 14 amino acids long. DNA for the CDR3: TGTGCCGGTCCCGGGACAGGAGGAACAGATACGCAGTATTTT. Translation: CAGPGTGGTDTQYF.

The chain employs TRBV18 and TRBJ2-5; 8 bases map to TRBD2. Germline CDR1 is KGHSH and CDR2 is LQKENI. The V gene end was trimmed by 0 bases and the J gene end by 4 bases; junction bases not matched to a gene: 7. The CDR3 covers 16 residues. The CDR3 protein is CASSPPWRGEIETQYF. Written as DNA, the CDR3 is TGTGCCAGCTCACCACCGTGGCGGGGGGAAATAGAGACCCAGTACTTC.

The chain couples TRBV6-7 to TRBJ1-3; unclear D gene. TRBV6-7 qualifies as an ORF whose function is uncertain. The CDR3 length is 14 residues. The CDR3 nucleotides read TGTGAATATATCGGCGGCGTCTCTGGAAACACCATATATTTT. Amino acids: CEYIGGVSGNTIYF.

The V call is TRBV12-3 or TRBV12-4, the J call TRBJ1-2; D possibly corresponds to TRBD1 (6 bases). CDR3 length equals 13 residues. Trimming left V 4 bases short and J 8 bases short, with 14 bases between. The CDR3 nucleotides are TGTGCCAGCAGTTCTGGGGGGGCGCGGGGCTACACCTTC. It specifies CASSSGGARGYTF.

The chain carries TRBV30 and TRBJ2-7; D ambiguous. The length of the CDR3 is 15 residues. Trimming shortened V by 2 bases and J by 0 bases, and 14 bases separated the two germline ends. Germline CDR1 is GTSNPN and CDR2 is SVGIG (reference sequence). This CDR3 is CAWSFPGMGSYEQYF. In nucleotides, the CDR3 is TGTGCCTGGAGTTTCCCAGGTATGGGCTCCTACGAGCAGTACTTC.

V and J are TRBV29-1 and TRBJ2-1; 7 positions agree with TRBD2. CDR1 SQVTM and CDR2 ANQGSEA come from the germline V gene. Trimming at V came to 5 bases and at J to 3 bases, leaving 7 bases not matched to a gene. This CDR3 comprises 14 residues. CDR3 nucleotides: TGCAGCGTTACGGGACTAAAGAACTACAATGAGCAGTTCTTC. It codes for CSVTGLKNYNEQFF.

This chain joins TRBV2 and TRBJ2-4, with D perhaps TRBD2 (6 bases). Trimming stripped 6 bases from V and 0 bases from J, with 24 bases between. CDR1 is SNHLY, CDR2 FYNNEI, per germline. This CDR3 contains 19 residues. As DNA, the CDR3 is TGTGCCAGCAGAGAGGGTTGGACCGTCTCGCGGGGAGCCAAAAACATTCAGTACTTC. Its translation is CASREGWTVSRGAKNIQYF.

V is TRBV7-6 and J is TRBJ1-5; the D gene is possibly TRBD1 (6 bases). The CDR3 contains 19 residues. The germline V and J ends were trimmed by 7 bases and 0 bases, with 25 bases remaining between them. Germline loops: CDR1 SGHVS, CDR2 FNYEAQ. DNA for the CDR3: TGTGCCAGCAAGGGTACAGGGACTATCTATTATAATAGCAATCAGCCCCAGCATTTT. Its translation is CASKGTGTIYYNSNQPQHF.

This rearrangement joins TRBV3-1 (or the pseudogene TRBV3-2) to TRBJ2-7, with 8 bases that match TRBD2. J lost 5 bases, V lost 1 base, and 10 bases had no gene match. The CDR3 runs 16 residues. CDR1 is LGHDT, CDR2 YNNKEL, per germline (reference sequence). CDR3 region: CASSQGPGTSSHEQYF. Here the CDR3 DNA reads TGTGCCAGCAGCCAAGGCCCCGGGACTAGTTCCCACGAGCAGTACTTC.

The genes are TRBV7-3 and TRBJ2-1; D is uncertain. CDR1 is SGHTA, CDR2 FQGTGA, per germline. Between the trimmed V and J ends, which lost 1 base and 7 bases, there was a span of 8 bases. This CDR3 contains 13 residues. The CDR3 here is CASSLRPLNEQFF. For the CDR3, the DNA is TGTGCCAGCAGCTTAAGGCCCCTTAATGAGCAGTTCTTC.

The chain employs TRBV15 and TRBJ2-7; D possibly corresponds to TRBD1 (6 bases). This CDR3 region has 13 residues. V gave up 4 bases and J gave up 6 bases, with 13 bases separating them. CDR1 is LNHNV, CDR2 YYDKDF, per germline (reference sequence). CDR3 loop: CATSILRGSEQYF. The CDR3 DNA sequence: TGTGCCACCAGCATCCTAAGGGGGTCCGAGCAGTACTTC.

The chain has TRBV7-2 and TRBJ1-5; 9 nucleotides align to TRBD1. V dropped 4 bases and J dropped 0; count of bases not matched to a gene: 4. The CDR3 totals 16 residues. Germline assignment: CDR1 SGHTA and CDR2 FQGNSA. The CDR3 here is CASSSTGGYSNQPQHF. The CDR3 bases are TGTGCCAGCAGCTCGACAGGGGGGTATAGCAATCAGCCCCAGCATTTT.

This clone has a single count. Written as DNA, the CDR3 is TGTGCCAGTAGTATCGGGACAGGTTCCTACAATGAGCAGTTCTTC. It yields the protein CASSIGTGSYNEQFF. The chain links TRBV19 to TRBJ2-1; 8 bases map to TRBD1. Trimming removed 3 bases from V and 1 base from J; junction bases left unmatched: 2. There are 15 residues in the CDR3. Looked up from germline, CDR1 is LNHDA and CDR2 is SQIVND (reference sequence).